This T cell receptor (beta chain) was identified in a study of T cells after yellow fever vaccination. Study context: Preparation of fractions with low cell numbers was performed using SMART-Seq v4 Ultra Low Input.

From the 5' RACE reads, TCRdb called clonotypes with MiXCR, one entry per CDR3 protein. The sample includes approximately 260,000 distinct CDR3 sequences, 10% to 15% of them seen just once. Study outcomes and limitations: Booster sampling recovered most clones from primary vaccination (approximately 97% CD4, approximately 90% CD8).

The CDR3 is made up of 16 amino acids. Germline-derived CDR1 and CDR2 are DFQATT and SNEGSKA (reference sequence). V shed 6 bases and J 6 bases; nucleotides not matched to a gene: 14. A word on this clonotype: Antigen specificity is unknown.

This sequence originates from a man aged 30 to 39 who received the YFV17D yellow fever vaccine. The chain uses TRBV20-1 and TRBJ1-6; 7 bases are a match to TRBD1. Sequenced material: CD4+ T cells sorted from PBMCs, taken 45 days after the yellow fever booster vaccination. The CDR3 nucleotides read TGCAGTGCCTACAATAAGGGGGCTGTCTCTAATTCACCCCTCCACTTT. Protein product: CSAYNKGAVSNSPLHF.